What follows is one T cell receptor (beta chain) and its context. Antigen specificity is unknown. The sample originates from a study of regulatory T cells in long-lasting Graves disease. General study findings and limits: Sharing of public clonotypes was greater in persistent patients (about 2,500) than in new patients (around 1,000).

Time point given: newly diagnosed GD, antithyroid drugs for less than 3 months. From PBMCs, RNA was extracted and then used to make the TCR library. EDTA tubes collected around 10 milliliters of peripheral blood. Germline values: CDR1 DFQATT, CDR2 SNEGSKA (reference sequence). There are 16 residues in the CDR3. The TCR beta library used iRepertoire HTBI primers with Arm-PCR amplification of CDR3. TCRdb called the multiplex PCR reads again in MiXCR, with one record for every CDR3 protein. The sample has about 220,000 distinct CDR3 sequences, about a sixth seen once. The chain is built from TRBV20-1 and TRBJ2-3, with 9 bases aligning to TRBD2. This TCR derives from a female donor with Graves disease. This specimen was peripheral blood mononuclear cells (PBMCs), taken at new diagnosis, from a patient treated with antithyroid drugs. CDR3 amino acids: CSPSGGRAKDTDTQYF. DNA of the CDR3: TGCAGCCCCTCGGGCGGGAGGGCCAAAGACACAGATACGCAGTATTTT.